These T cell receptor beta chains were read from a single sample in a study of blood T cell repertoires in COVID-19. Assay used: immunoSEQ multiplex PCR; TCRdb lists only in-frame clones, some missing. The repertoire holds about 31,000 clones, with around 90% as singletons. Material for sequencing was peripheral blood. Source of these receptors: a man in his fifties or sixties with COVID-19, enrolled during active disease. Both conserved end residues are part of each CDR3. Fields, in order: CDR3 protein, CDR3 DNA, V gene, D gene, J gene, clone size. A D gene is named only where the DNA matches it firmly. Part of the rows lack a size; the others show once, few, many or a class for expanded clones.

CASNKQGDANEKLFF,TGTGCCAGCAACAAACAGGGGGACGCTAATGAAAAACTGTTTTTT,TRBV7-9,TRBD1,TRBJ1-4,.
CASRRTGSNYGYTF,TGTGCCAGCAGACGGACAGGGTCGAACTATGGCTACACCTTC,TRBV6-5,TRBD1,TRBJ1-2,few
CASSLAVSLAGIYEQYF,TGCGCCAGCAGCTTGGCGGTAAGTCTAGCGGGAATCTACGAGCAGTACTTC,TRBV5-1,TRBD2,TRBJ2-7,.
CASSSIAGGHNEQFF,TGTGCCAGCAGTTCCATAGCGGGAGGACACAATGAGCAGTTCTTC,TRBV28,TRBD2,TRBJ2-1,.
CASTVGAPRTDTQYF,TGTGCCAGCACCGTGGGGGCACCCCGCACAGATACGCAGTATTTT,TRBV28,.,TRBJ2-3,once
CASSVAMNTEAFF,TGTGCCAGCAGTGTAGCTATGAACACTGAAGCTTTCTTT,TRBV6-4,.,TRBJ1-1,.
CASSVGVQYEQYF,TGTGCCAGCAGCGTAGGAGTCCAATACGAGCAGTACTTC,TRBV9,.,TRBJ2-7,.
CASRPEQGRNTEAFF,TGCGCCAGCAGGCCAGAACAGGGGAGGAACACTGAAGCTTTCTTT,TRBV5-1,TRBD1,TRBJ1-1,.
CASSVGGGAGYGYTF,TGTGCCAGCAGCGTAGGGGGGGGCGCAGGCTATGGCTACACCTTC,TRBV9,.,TRBJ1-2,.
CASSLGAGGSNSPLHF,TGCGCCAGCAGCTTGGGTGCGGGGGGCTCCAATTCACCCCTCCACTTT,TRBV5-1,.,TRBJ1-6,.
CASSTPAGSGYTF,TGTGCCAGCAGCACCCCCGCGGGGTCCGGCTACACCTTC,TRBV2,.,TRBJ1-2,once
CASSLGGGGLQETQYF,TGTGCCAGCAGCTTAGGTGGCGGGGGACTCCAAGAGACCCAGTACTTC,TRBV7-2,TRBD2,TRBJ2-5,.
CASSLGQSPSSYGYTF,TGTGCCAGCAGCTTAGGGCAGTCCCCTTCTAGCTATGGCTACACCTTC,TRBV7-2,.,TRBJ1-2,.
CSVLRSLAGIQETQYF,TGCAGCGTCCTGAGATCCCTAGCGGGAATACAAGAGACCCAGTACTTC,TRBV29-1,TRBD2,TRBJ2-5,.
CASSQVGSGSSYEQYF,TGTGCCAGCAGCCAGGTGGGTAGCGGGAGCTCCTACGAGCAGTACTTC,TRBV3-1/TRBV3-2,TRBD2,TRBJ2-7,.
CASSTTTGVGETQYF,TGCGCCAGCAGCACAACGACAGGGGTCGGGGAGACCCAGTACTTC,TRBV5-1,TRBD1,TRBJ2-5,few
CSISTGTPYEKLFF,TGCAGCATCAGTACCGGGACACCATATGAAAAACTGTTTTTT,TRBV29-1,.,TRBJ1-4,.
CASSLRQGQSNYGYTF,TGTGCCAGCAGCTTGCGGCAGGGTCAGTCAAACTATGGCTACACCTTC,TRBV5-8,.,TRBJ1-2,.
CASSQDKGGGPYEQYF,TGTGCCAGCAGCCAAGATAAGGGGGGAGGGCCCTACGAGCAGTACTTC,TRBV4-2,.,TRBJ2-7,.
CASRRLPGELWEQFF,TGTGCCAGCAGAAGACTTCCAGGGGAATTATGGGAGCAGTTCTTC,TRBV19,.,TRBJ2-1,.
CASSHSPASGNTGELFF,TGCGCCAGCAGTCACTCTCCCGCTAGCGGGAACACCGGGGAGCTGTTTTTT,TRBV4-1,TRBD2,TRBJ2-2,.
CAWRGRDRVSSPLHF,TGTGCCTGGAGGGGCCGGGACAGGGTTTCCTCACCCCTCCACTTT,TRBV30,TRBD1,TRBJ1-6,.
CAISESGRAVNEQYF,TGTGCCATCAGTGAGTCAGGGAGGGCCGTAAACGAGCAGTACTTC,TRBV10-3,TRBD2,TRBJ2-7,few
CASSSYGLAGGAETQYF,TGTGCCAGCAGCTCCTACGGACTAGCGGGAGGGGCAGAGACCCAGTACTTC,TRBV11-3,TRBD2,TRBJ2-5,.
CASSPSQRGTSSSYNEQFF,TGTGCCAGCAGTCCTTCCCAGCGGGGGACCTCTAGCTCCTACAATGAGCAGTTCTTC,TRBV2,TRBD2,TRBJ2-1,.
CASSSTPDPTEAFF,TGTGCCAGCAGCTCGACACCGGATCCAACTGAAGCTTTCTTT,TRBV7-3,.,TRBJ1-1,.
CAWASGQGTYEQYF,TGTGCCTGGGCGTCGGGACAGGGGACCTACGAGCAGTACTTC,TRBV30,TRBD1,TRBJ2-7,.
CASSSLRTSGYKETQYF,TGTGCCAGCAGTTCACTCCGGACTAGCGGGTATAAAGAGACCCAGTACTTC,TRBV27,TRBD2,TRBJ2-5,.
CASSTQQGYGYTF,TGTGCCAGCAGTACACAACAGGGGTATGGCTACACCTTC,TRBV12-3/TRBV12-4,TRBD1,TRBJ1-2,.